The source of this T cell receptor (beta chain) is a study of OX40 agonist ivuxolimab in advanced cancers. Regarding the complete study: Ivuxolimab was an agonistic, fully human IgG2 monoclonal antibody directed against OX40 (CD134), a costimulatory receptor. Intravenous ivuxolimab was administered to patients every 2 weeks at six dose levels: 0.01, 0.1, 0.3, 1.5, 3 and 10 mg/kg. Among the roughly 50 dose-escalation patients, about 19 had hepatocellular carcinoma, 15 or so melanoma, 9 renal cell carcinoma and 9 head and neck cancer. In the dose-escalation cohort, 75% to 85% of patients were male, and the mean age was approximately 60 years with a range of roughly 20 to 85. Prior anti-PD-1, anti-PD-L1 or anti-CTLA-4 therapy was permitted, and roughly two fifths of dose-escalation patients had received checkpoint inhibitors. Three dose-escalation patients achieved partial responses, one with hepatocellular carcinoma and two with cutaneous melanoma. The point of sequencing TCRbeta in the periphery was to test whether ivuxolimab changed TCR sequence diversity and drove clonal T-cell expansion. The paper covers the monotherapy dose-escalation part of the phase I ivuxolimab trial, which included N ≈ 52 patients.

Remarks on this clone: It has no known antigen specificity. No quality values exist for individual bases; no much larger clone is one base distant.

Summary of the overall study and its limitations: Clonal expansion of both CD4+ and CD8+ blood T cells was observed from baseline to week 6 at doses 0.1 to 3.0 mg/kg. Partial responders in the 0.1-3.0 mg/kg groups had among the lowest normalized peripheral clonal expansion, especially among CD8+ T cells. Low levels of normalized T-cell clonal expansion were also seen in some nonresponding patients. The antigen specificity of the clonally expanded peripheral T cells was not determined. After ivuxolimab, CD8+ T cells had more expanded clones than CD4+ T cells on average.

Ends trimmed: V by 8 bases, J by 2 bases; bases unmatched to a gene: 10. Based on the germline V gene (reference sequence), the CDR1 and CDR2 sequences are LNHDA and SQIVND. The CDR3, from cysteine to phenylalanine, totals 15 residues. Only the CDR3 DNA is retained, 45 bases long and in frame from the first base. For sequencing of the TCRbeta CDR3 region, genomic DNA was extracted from the sorted cells. The immunoSEQ Assay was used to sequence the TCRbeta CDR3 regions. The clones in this table, taken by TCRdb from immuneACCESS, are in-frame only. Not every clone is retained; where verified, under half of the shortfall comes from an unresolved V gene, and the cause of the rest is unknown. Across this sample there are more than 80,000 clones, with 85% to 90% seen only once. The biggest ten clones account for approximately 1.9% of the sample. Patients with autoimmune disease history or receiving systemic immunosuppression were excluded from the trial. Peripheral blood for TCR sequencing was collected from all dose cohorts at baseline, on cycle 4 day 1, and on cycle 7 day 1. Samples came from an open-label, multicenter, first-in-human phase I dose-escalation trial of ivuxolimab. The trial enrolled adults with locally advanced or metastatic head and neck squamous cell, hepatocellular, melanoma or renal cell carcinoma. CD4+ and CD8+ T cells were sorted separately from peripheral blood before TCR sequencing.

The V gene is TRBV19 and the J gene is TRBJ1-2, with TRBD1 matching 8 junction bases. The clonotype originates from an adult with an advanced solid tumor such as melanoma, head and neck, liver or kidney cancer. The specimen was CD4+ or CD8+ T cells sorted from blood, collected in a trial of the OX40 agonist ivuxolimab. The DNA reads TGTGCCAGTTGCCAATACAGGGACAGGAACTATGGCTACACCTTC. Its protein reads: CASCQYRDRNYGYTF.